This TCR beta chain is from a study of Graves' ophthalmopathy and Graves' hyperthyroidism. Overall study findings and caveats: Clonotypes were expanded in thyroid at above 0.001 frequency, and most also appeared in blood.

This clonotype was observed at least ten times. What it binds is not known. PBMCs had their origin in fresh peripheral blood (about 10 ml). The length of the CDR3 is 15 residues. V dropped 2 bases and J dropped 4 bases, with 14 bases sitting between them. The germline gives CDR1 MDHEN, CDR2 SYDVKM. Amplified TCR beta CDR3 regions were obtained using RNA transcripts as template. The workflow started with a first-round RT-PCR run with HTBI primers and then moved on to a second-round multiplex PCR. TCRdb ran MiXCR on the multiplex PCR reads and lists one entry per CDR3 protein. This sample carries 300,000 to 400,000 distinct CDR3 sequences, about 18% of them seen once, and the ten largest clones take 2.4%.

This chain uses TRBV28 with TRBJ1-2; D is unresolved. The sequence derives from an adult woman with stable Graves' hyperthyroidism. What was sequenced was peripheral blood. This CDR3 is CASSLRGWDTYGYTF. DNA for the CDR3: TGTGCCAGCAGTTTACGTGGCTGGGATACCTATGGCTACACCTTC.